This TCR beta chain was observed in a study of blood T cell repertoires in COVID-19. Whole-study context: Spain, Italy and the United States supplied samples that represented acute and convalescent COVID-19.

Seattle researchers signed up patients amid active infection and tracked them longitudinally. In the original analysis: The authors estimated nucleated cell counts from reference gene primer amplification. Method: immunoSEQ multiplex PCR; TCRdb's copy keeps in-frame clones and lacks some. V and J calls and clone size are copied from that table; D and trimming were computed from the DNA. Among some 150,000 clones listed, 70% to 90% were seen once. CDR3 size: 17 residues. In germline, CDR1 is KGHSH, CDR2 LQKENI. The germline V and J ends were trimmed by 5 bases and 0 bases, with 20 bases remaining between them.

This clonotype originated in a woman aged 55-69 years with COVID-19, enrolled during active disease. Source material: peripheral blood. The chain joins TRBV18 to TRBJ2-7; maybe TRBD2 (6 bases). CDR3 sequence reads: CASSSTAWQGLSYEQYF. The CDR3 DNA is TGTGCCAGCTCATCTACTGCTTGGCAGGGACTCTCCTACGAGCAGTACTTC.